This note documents a single T cell receptor (beta chain) sequence. Its target is unknown. This sample stems from a study of T cell responses to AZD1222 COVID-19 vaccine. Data came from immunoSEQ multiplex PCR; TCRdb stores just in-frame clones and leaves some out. Among over 95,000 clones, approximately 93% were seen once, and the ten largest hold 4.5%. Trimming cost V 5 bases and J 0 bases, with 8 bases left between them. The V gene's germline CDR1 is LGHNA and CDR2 YSLEER. The CDR3 extends over 15 amino acids. Study-wide findings and caveats: It should be noted that donors were predominantly white British and more often female, and clonal diversity was possibly underestimated.

Material: peripheral blood, obtained on day 0 of AZD1222 vaccination. The chain is built from TRBV4-3 and TRBJ1-6; D remains ambiguous. The receptor's source is an adult in good health. CDR3 sequence: CASSYSGSYNSPLHF. CDR3 DNA sequence: TGCGCCAGCAGCTACAGCGGCTCCTATAATTCACCCCTCCACTTT.